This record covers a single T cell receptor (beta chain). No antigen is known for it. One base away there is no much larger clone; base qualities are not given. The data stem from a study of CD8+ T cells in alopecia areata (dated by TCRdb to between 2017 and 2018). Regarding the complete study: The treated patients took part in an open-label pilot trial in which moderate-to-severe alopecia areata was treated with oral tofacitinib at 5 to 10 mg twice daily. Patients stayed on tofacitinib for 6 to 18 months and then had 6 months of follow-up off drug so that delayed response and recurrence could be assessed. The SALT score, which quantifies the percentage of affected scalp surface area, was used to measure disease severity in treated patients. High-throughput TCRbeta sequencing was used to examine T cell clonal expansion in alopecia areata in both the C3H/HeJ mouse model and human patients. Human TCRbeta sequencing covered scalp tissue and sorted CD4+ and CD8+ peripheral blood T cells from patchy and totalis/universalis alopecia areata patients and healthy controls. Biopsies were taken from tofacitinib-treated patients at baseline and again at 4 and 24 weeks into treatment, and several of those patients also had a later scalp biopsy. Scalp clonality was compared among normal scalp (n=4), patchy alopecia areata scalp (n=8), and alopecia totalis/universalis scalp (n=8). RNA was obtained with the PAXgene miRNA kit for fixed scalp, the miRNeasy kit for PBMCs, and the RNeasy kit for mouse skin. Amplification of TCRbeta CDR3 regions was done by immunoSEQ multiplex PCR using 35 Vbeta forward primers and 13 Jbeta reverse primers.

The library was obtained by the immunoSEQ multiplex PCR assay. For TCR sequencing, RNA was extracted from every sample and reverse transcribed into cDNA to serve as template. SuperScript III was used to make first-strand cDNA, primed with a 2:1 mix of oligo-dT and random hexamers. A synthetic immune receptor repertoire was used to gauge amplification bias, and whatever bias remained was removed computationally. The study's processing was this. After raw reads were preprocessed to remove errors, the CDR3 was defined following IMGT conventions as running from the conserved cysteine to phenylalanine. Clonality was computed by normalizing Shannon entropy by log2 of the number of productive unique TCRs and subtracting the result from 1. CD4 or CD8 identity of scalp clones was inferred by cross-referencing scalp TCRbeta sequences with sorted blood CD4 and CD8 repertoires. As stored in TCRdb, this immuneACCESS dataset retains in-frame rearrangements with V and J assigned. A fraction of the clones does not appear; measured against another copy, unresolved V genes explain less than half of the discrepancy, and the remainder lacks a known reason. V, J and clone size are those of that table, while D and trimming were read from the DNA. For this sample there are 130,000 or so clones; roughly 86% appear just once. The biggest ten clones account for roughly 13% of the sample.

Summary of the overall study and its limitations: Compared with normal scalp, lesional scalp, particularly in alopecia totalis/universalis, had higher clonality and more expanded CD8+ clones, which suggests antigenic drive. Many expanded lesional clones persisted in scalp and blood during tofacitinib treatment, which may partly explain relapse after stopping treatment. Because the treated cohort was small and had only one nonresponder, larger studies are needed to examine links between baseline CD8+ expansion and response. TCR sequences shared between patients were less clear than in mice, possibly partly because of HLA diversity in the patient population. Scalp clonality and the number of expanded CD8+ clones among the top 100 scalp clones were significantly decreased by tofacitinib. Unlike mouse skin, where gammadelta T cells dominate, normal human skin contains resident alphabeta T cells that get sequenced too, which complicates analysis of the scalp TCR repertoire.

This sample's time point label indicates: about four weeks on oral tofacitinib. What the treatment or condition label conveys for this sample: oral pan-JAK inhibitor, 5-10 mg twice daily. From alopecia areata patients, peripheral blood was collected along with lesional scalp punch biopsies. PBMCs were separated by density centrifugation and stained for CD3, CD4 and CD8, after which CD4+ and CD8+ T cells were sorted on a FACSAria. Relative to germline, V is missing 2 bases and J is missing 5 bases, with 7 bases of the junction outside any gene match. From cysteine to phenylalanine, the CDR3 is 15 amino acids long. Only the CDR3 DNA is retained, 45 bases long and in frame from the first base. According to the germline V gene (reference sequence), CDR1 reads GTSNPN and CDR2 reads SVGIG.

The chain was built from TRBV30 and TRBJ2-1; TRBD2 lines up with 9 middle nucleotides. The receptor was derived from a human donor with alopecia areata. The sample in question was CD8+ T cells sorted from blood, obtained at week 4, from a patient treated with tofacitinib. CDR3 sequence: CAWSRGSGGHNEQFF. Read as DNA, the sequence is TGTGCCTGGAGTCGAGGTAGCGGGGGCCACAATGAGCAGTTCTTC.